This T cell receptor (beta chain) was obtained from a study of graft-versus-host responses after intestinal transplantation. General observations from the study: In patients with graft-donor T cell macrochimerism, allograft graft-versus-host to host-versus-graft clonal ratios were high. Recipient-marrow GvH clones were detected, some having first appeared in ileum or blood. The highest levels of circulating GvH clones went along with early declines in HvG clones after transplant.

The protocol was immunoSEQ multiplex PCR, while the TCRdb copy is restricted to in-frame clones and leaves out a portion. The table includes about 130,000 clones, about 90% detected once. Comment on this clone: What it binds is unknown.

Sequencing was performed on unstimulated CD4+ T cells sorted from spleen or lymph node cells, taken before intestinal transplant. This receptor was identified in a human donor who received an intestinal transplant.

The CDR3 DNA is TGTGCCAGCAGCTTGAAGTTCGGGAGCACAGATACGCAGTATTTT. Its translation: CASSLKFGSTDTQYF. The V and J genes are TRBV5-4 and TRBJ2-3; the D is unclear. The CDR3 runs to 15 residues. Between the trimmed V and J ends, which lost 1 base and 0 bases, there was a span of 9 bases. Looked up from germline, CDR1 is SGHNT and CDR2 is YYREEE (reference sequence).